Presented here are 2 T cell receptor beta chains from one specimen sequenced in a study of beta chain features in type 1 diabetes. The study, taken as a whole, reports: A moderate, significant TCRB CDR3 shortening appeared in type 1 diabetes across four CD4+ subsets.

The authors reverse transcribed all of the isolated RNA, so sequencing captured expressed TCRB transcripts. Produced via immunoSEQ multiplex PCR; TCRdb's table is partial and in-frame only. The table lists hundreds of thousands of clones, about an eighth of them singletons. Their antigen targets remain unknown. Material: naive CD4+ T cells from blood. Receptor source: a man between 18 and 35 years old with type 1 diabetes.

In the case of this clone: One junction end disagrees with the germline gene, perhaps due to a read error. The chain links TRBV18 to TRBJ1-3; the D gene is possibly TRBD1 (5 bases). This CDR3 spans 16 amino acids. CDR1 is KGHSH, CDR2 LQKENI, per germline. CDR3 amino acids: CASCGGTLLSGNTMYF. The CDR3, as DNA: TGTGCCAGCTGCGGCGGGACTCTCCTCTCTGGAAACACCATGTATTTT.

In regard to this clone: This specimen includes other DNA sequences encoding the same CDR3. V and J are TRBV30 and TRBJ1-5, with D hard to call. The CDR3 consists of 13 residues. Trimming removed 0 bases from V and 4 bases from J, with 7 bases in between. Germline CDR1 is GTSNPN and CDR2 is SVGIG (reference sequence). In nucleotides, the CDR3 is TGTGCCTGGAGTGTACAGCCGAATCAGCCCCAGCATTTT. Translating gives CAWSVQPNQPQHF. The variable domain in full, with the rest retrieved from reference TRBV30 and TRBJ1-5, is SQTIHQWPATLVQPVGSPLSLECTVEGTSNPNLYWYRQAAGRGLQLLFYSVGIGQISSEVPQNLSASRPQDRQFILSSKKLLLSDSGFYLCAWSVQPNQPQHFGDGTRLSIL.